These 28 T cell receptor beta chains were sequenced from one sample in a study of T cell repertoires in cytomegalovirus infection. A single record per CDR3 protein comes from TCRdb applying MiXCR to the reads. The table has approximately 1,000,000 distinct CDR3 sequences, roughly 30% seen once. No antigen has been identified for these receptors. The source material was cultured CD8+ T cells from PBMCs, sampled from culture after CMV antigen stimulation. These receptors originate from a human donor in good health (CMV status not recorded). Some clones in this sample may be carry-over from other donors' samples.

This clonotype has only a few counts. This rearrangement joins TRBV29-1 to TRBJ2-1; D uncertain. In germline, CDR1 is SQVTM, CDR2 ANQGSEA. Trimming left V 3 bases short and J 8 bases short, with 2 bases between. There are 9 residues in the CDR3. The CDR3 bases are TGCAGCGTTGATGATGAGCAGTTCTTC. Translated, it gives CSVDDEQFF.

The chain uses TRBV6-1 and TRBJ2-7; perhaps TRBD1 as D (5 bases). The germline V and J ends were trimmed by 4 bases and 2 bases, with 12 bases remaining between them. Germline CDR1 MNHNS, CDR2 SASEGT. The CDR3 has 14 residues. CDR3: CASSGIQGPYEQYV. The CDR3 DNA reads as TGTGCCAGCAGTGGCATTCAGGGTCCCTACGAGCAGTACGTC.

This clonotype turned up a few times. The gene calls are TRBV19 and TRBJ1-1, with D unclear. Between the trimmed V and J ends, which lost 5 bases and 1 base, there was a span of 14 bases. Germline lookup yields CDR1 LNHDA and CDR2 SQIVND (reference sequence). The CDR3 covers 15 residues. CDR3 protein: CASSPRGGRNTEAFF. Here the CDR3 DNA reads TGTGCCAGTAGTCCCCGAGGCGGACGGAACACTGAAGCTTTCTTT. Supplemented by reference TRBV19 and TRBJ1-1, the full variable domain reads DGGITQSPKYLFRKEGQNVTLSCEQNLNHDAMYWYRQDPGQGLRLIYYSQIVNDFQKGDIAEGYSVSREKKESFPLTVTSAQKNPTAFYLCASSPRGGRNTEAFFGQGTRLTVV.

The chain couples TRBV7-9 to TRBJ1-1, with D perhaps matching TRBD1 (6 bases). V lost 4 bases and J 3 bases, leaving 18 bases between the germline ends. The germline V gene has CDR1 SEHNR and CDR2 FQNEAQ (reference sequence). The CDR3 sequence is 16 residues long. The CDR3 nucleotides read TGTGCCAGCAGCTCCCGTGGGGGCCCTATTTACACTGAAGCTTTCTTT. Its translation: CASSSRGGPIYTEAFF.

The chain is built from TRBV28 and TRBJ1-1, with unresolved D. Trimming took 5 bases from V and 1 from J, leaving 14 bases between them. CDR1 is MDHEN, CDR2 SYDVKM, per germline. The CDR3 is 15 residues long. The CDR3 DNA is TGTGCCAGCAGTGGACGGACCGAGAGGAACACTGAAGCTTTCTTT. This codes for CASSGRTERNTEAFF. The whole variable domain, remainder taken from reference TRBV28 and TRBJ1-1, is DVKVTQSSRYLVKRTGEKVFLECVQDMDHENMFWYRQDPGLGLRLIYFSYDVKMKEKGDIPEGYSVSREKKERFSLILESASTNQTSMYLCASSGRTERNTEAFFGQGTRLTVV.

This clonotype was recorded at least ten times. V usage is TRBV7-2 and J usage is TRBJ2-7; TRBD2 is a possible D gene (6 bases). Trimming removed 1 base at V and 0 bases at J, with 7 bases between. The CDR3 covers 14 residues. Germline CDR1 SGHTA, CDR2 FQGNSA. The CDR3 is CASSLVSGSYEQYV. The CDR3 nucleotides are TGTGCCAGCAGCTTAGTTAGCGGCTCCTACGAGCAGTACGTC.

The genes are TRBV12-5 and TRBJ1-5; possibly TRBD1 for D (5 bases). This CDR3 is built from 13 residues. The V end was cut by 7 bases, the J end by 1 base, with 8 bases between. Germline lookup yields CDR1 LGHNT and CDR2 FRNRAP. The CDR3 loop reads CASVGQSNQPQHF. The DNA for the CDR3 is TGTGCTAGTGTGGGGCAGAGCAATCAGCCCCAGCATTTT.

The chain combines TRBV6-2 or TRBV6-3 with TRBJ2-5, with 7 bases aligning to TRBD2. CDR1 MNHEY and CDR2 SVGEGT come from the germline V gene. The junction had 8 bases not matched to a gene; V was cut back by 2 bases and J by 5 bases. The CDR3 is 15 residues long. DNA for the CDR3: TGTGCCAGCAGTTACAGGGACTACGAGGGGGAGACCCAGTACTTC. This sequence encodes CASSYRDYEGETQYF.

The table lists this clonotype with a few counts. The rearrangement links TRBV6-1 to TRBJ2-3; D unclear. Between the trimmed V and J ends, which lost 5 bases and 5 bases, there was a span of 14 bases. The germline V gene has CDR1 MNHNS and CDR2 SASEGT. The CDR3 has 14 residues. The CDR3 here is CASSPGSWGDTQYF. As DNA, the CDR3 is TGTGCCAGCAGTCCCGGGTCGTGGGGAGATACGCAGTATTTT.

There are many counts of this clonotype. J is TRBJ2-7 and V is TRBV6-5; D remains unclear. This CDR3 spans 16 amino acids. Germline CDR1 and CDR2: MNHEY and SVGAGI. V was pared by 0 bases and J by 2 bases, with 14 bases between. CDR3 coding DNA: TGTGCCAGCAGTTACTCGCCGGGCCATACTCCCTACGAGCAGTACTTC. Its translation is CASSYSPGHTPYEQYF.

In this sample, this clonotype turned up a few times. This sequence joins TRBV12-3 or TRBV12-4 and TRBJ2-2; D call uncertain. The CDR3 length is 11 residues. Trimming took 8 bases from V and 7 from J, leaving 8 bases between them. Here the CDR3 reads CASCVIGELFF. CDR3 DNA sequence: TGTGCCAGCTGCGTGATCGGGGAGCTGTTTTTT.

There are a few counts of this clonotype. CDR3 sequence reads: CASSSPGLAFYEQYF. CDR3 nucleotides: TGTGCCAGCAGTTCCCCGGGACTAGCGTTCTACGAGCAGTACTTC. This chain connects TRBV6-2 or TRBV6-3 to TRBJ2-7, with 10 positions matching TRBD2. Germline V gives CDR1 MNHEY, CDR2 SVGEGT. V trimming: 4 bases; J trimming: 3 bases; junction bases outside the gene matches: 6. The CDR3 has 15 residues.

This clonotype has more than one count but fewer than ten. DNA for the CDR3: TGTGCCAGCAGTTCGGGTAAGGAGCAGTTCTTC. The encoded protein is CASSSGKEQFF. The rearrangement links TRBV6-1 to TRBJ2-1; D gene ambiguous. Trimming took off 5 bases at V and 10 bases at J, with 9 bases between the two ends. The CDR3 sequence is 11 residues long. CDR1 MNHNS and CDR2 SASEGT come from the germline V gene.

J is TRBJ2-1 and V is TRBV27; 8 bases match TRBD2. Per the germline V gene, CDR1 is MNHEY and CDR2 is SMNVEV (reference sequence). CDR3 length equals 15 residues. Losses at the gene ends were 7 bases for V and 6 bases for J; bases not matched to a gene: 11. The CDR3 coding sequence is TGTGCCAGCACCTTGACGGGGGGGGAATTCAATGAGCAGTTCTTC. Protein product: CASTLTGGEFNEQFF.

The chain recombines TRBV20-1 with TRBJ2-2; 7 bases fit TRBD1. This CDR3 comprises 12 residues. The ends lost 4 bases at V and 5 bases at J; junction bases unmatched: 1. Germline V lookup: CDR1 DFQATT, CDR2 SNEGSKA (reference sequence). This CDR3 is CSAKGATGELFF. The DNA of the CDR3 is TGCAGTGCTAAGGGGGCTACCGGGGAGCTGTTTTTT.

The chain links TRBV10-1 to TRBJ1-1; D is unclear. CDR1 and CDR2 (germline): WNHNN, SYGVQD (reference sequence). V lost 7 bases, J lost 4 bases, and 13 bases lay in between. The CDR3 spans 13 residues. The CDR3 nucleotides read TGCGCCAGCAATCGAAGGGAGGGCACTGAAGCTTTCTTT. It codes for CASNRREGTEAFF.

The J gene is TRBJ1-6, the V gene TRBV25-1; tentatively, D is TRBD1 (5 bases). The V and J ends lost 6 bases and 5 bases respectively, with 17 bases between them. Germline CDR1 MGHDK, CDR2 SYGVNS. CDR3 length equals 16 residues. CDR3 sequence reads: CASSLGALRHNSPLHF. The CDR3 DNA sequence: TGTGCCAGCAGCCTAGGGGCCTTACGACATAATTCACCCCTCCACTTT.

Of note for this clonotype: It may be a read error: a sequence one base away is much more abundant. CDR3 nucleotides: TGTGCCAACAGCTTAGCGGGGAACGAGCAGTACTTC. Amino acid sequence: CANSLAGNEQYF. This chain connects TRBV7-6 to TRBJ2-7, with 8 bases lining up with TRBD2. This CDR3 comprises 12 residues. Per germline, CDR1 SGHVS and CDR2 FNYEAQ.

This clonotype was counted only a few times. The chain combines TRBV27 with TRBJ1-5; no clear D gene. In germline, CDR1 is MNHEY, CDR2 SMNVEV (reference sequence). The CDR3 covers 15 residues. Deletions cut 6 bases from V and 0 bases from J, with 12 bases between. CDR3 sequence reads: CASSDHWGSNQPQHF. The CDR3 DNA follows: TGTGCCAGCAGCGACCACTGGGGTAGCAATCAGCCCCAGCATTTT.

The V and J genes are TRBV5-4 and TRBJ1-2, with 9 bases that match TRBD1. Trimming took 7 bases from V and 1 from J; bases not matched to a gene: 11. The CDR3 loop spans 16 amino acids. The germline V gene has CDR1 SGHNT and CDR2 YYREEE (reference sequence). CDR3 in amino acids: CASSTPRTGVNYGYTF. The CDR3 nucleotides are TGTGCCAGCTCTACCCCCCGGACAGGGGTTAACTATGGCTACACCTTC.

This clonotype has just a few counts. The rearrangement joins TRBV5-1 to TRBJ2-3; 10 bases fit TRBD2. Looked up from germline, CDR1 is SGHRS and CDR2 is YFSETQ. This CDR3 has 16 amino acids. V shed 4 bases, J shed 6 bases, and the junction held 11 bases outside the gene matches. CDR3 loop: CASSLGLATRWDTQYF. CDR3 in DNA: TGCGCCAGCAGCCTGGGACTAGCGACAAGGTGGGATACGCAGTATTTT.

Comments on this clonotype: A much larger clone is a single base away; this may be a read error. CDR3 in amino acids: CASSIDTQYF. In DNA, the CDR3 is TGTGCCAGCAGCATAGATACGCAGTATTTT. The rearrangement uses TRBV7-9 and TRBJ2-3; D gene unclear. This CDR3 has 10 amino acids. From germline, CDR1 is SEHNR and CDR2 FQNEAQ (reference sequence).

The table lists this clonotype with a few counts. This chain connects TRBV18 to TRBJ2-1, with D unclear. The CDR3 spans 15 residues. Germline V gene lookup returns CDR1 KGHSH and CDR2 LQKENI. Trimming stripped 6 bases from V and 2 bases from J, with 14 bases between. The CDR3: CASSHRAATYNEQFF. The CDR3 DNA sequence: TGTGCCAGCTCTCACCGGGCAGCCACCTACAATGAGCAGTTCTTC.

V and J are TRBV29-1 and TRBJ2-4, with TRBD1 identical over 9 bases. Germline V CDR1 and CDR2: SQVTM, ANQGSEA. Germline trimming cut 7 bases from V and 3 bases from J; bases unmatched to any gene: 7. This CDR3 has 14 residues. The CDR3 DNA is TGCAGCGCCTCGGGACAGGGATTCAAAAACATTCAGTACTTC. Translation gives CSASGQGFKNIQYF.

J is TRBJ2-6 and V is TRBV28, with TRBD1 matching over 9 bases. The CDR3 contains 19 residues. After removal of 6 bases from V and 2 bases from J, the junction contained 14 bases not matched to a gene. Germline-derived CDR1 and CDR2 are MDHEN and SYDVKM. CDR3 in DNA: TGTGCCAGCAGGCACACCGACAGGGGGAAAAGCACTGGGGCCAACGTCCTGACTTTC. The encoded protein is CASRHTDRGKSTGANVLTF.

The CDR3 spells CATSSVAKDAGELFF. The DNA of the CDR3 is TGTGCCACCAGCTCAGTAGCAAAGGACGCCGGGGAGCTGTTTTTT. The J gene is TRBJ2-2, the V gene TRBV15; no reliable D call. From germline, CDR1 is LNHNV and CDR2 YYDKDF (reference sequence). V gave up 5 bases and J gave up 6 bases, with 16 bases separating them. This CDR3 region has 15 residues. Supplemented by reference TRBV15 and TRBJ2-2, the full variable domain reads DAMVIQNPRYQVTQFGKPVTLSCSQTLNHNVMYWYQQKSSQAPKLLFHYYDKDFNNEADTPDNFQSRRPNTSFCFLDIRSPGLGDTAMYLCATSSVAKDAGELFFGEGSRLTVL.

V and J are TRBV10-2 and TRBJ1-2; 7 bases agree with TRBD1. The germline V gene encodes CDR1 WSHSY and CDR2 SAAADI. The V gene end was trimmed by 3 bases and the J gene end by 5 bases; junction bases not matched to a gene: 9. This CDR3 is 15 amino acids long. DNA for the CDR3: TGCGCCAGCAGTGAAAGGACAGGTCCTCTGTATGGCTACACCTTC. Amino acid sequence: CASSERTGPLYGYTF.

This chain joins TRBV27 and TRBJ2-3; D is unclear. This CDR3 spans 16 amino acids. The V gene's germline CDR1 is MNHEY and CDR2 SMNVEV (reference sequence). Between the trimmed V and J ends, which lost 0 bases and 0 bases, there was a span of 10 bases. CDR3 amino acids: CASSLSRHSSTDTQYF. CDR3 in DNA: TGTGCCAGCAGTTTATCAAGGCACTCTAGCACAGATACGCAGTATTTT.